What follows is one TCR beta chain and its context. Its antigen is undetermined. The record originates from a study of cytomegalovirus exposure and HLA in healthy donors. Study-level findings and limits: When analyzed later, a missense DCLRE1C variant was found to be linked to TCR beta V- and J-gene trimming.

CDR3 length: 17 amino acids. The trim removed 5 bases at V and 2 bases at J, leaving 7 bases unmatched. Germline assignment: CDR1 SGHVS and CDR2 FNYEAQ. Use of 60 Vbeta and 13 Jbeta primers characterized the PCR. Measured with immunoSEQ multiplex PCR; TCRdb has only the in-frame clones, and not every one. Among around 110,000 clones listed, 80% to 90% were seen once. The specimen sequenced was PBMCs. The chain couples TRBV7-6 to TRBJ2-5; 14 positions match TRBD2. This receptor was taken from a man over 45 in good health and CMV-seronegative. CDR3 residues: CASSPRTSGGTQETQYF. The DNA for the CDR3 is TGTGCCAGCAGCCCGAGGACTAGCGGGGGGACACAAGAGACCCAGTACTTC.